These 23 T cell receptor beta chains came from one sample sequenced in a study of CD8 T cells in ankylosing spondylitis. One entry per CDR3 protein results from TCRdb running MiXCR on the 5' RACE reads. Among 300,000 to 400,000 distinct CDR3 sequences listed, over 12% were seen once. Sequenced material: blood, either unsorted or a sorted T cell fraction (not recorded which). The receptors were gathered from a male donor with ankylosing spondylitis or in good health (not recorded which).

CDR3 residues: CASSPLPGLAVVSSYNEQFF. The CDR3 DNA is TGTGCCAGCTCACCCCTACCCGGACTAGCGGTCGTGAGCTCCTACAATGAGCAGTTCTTC. The V call is TRBV18, the J call TRBJ2-1; 10 bases line up with TRBD2. This CDR3 spans 20 amino acids. Germline V gene sequence: CDR1 KGHSH, CDR2 LQKENI. V lost 3 bases to trimming and J lost 0 bases; unmatched junction nucleotides: 14.

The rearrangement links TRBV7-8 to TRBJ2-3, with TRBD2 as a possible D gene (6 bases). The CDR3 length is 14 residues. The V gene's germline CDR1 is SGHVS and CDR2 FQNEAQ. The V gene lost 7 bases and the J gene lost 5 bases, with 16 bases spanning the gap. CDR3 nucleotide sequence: TGTGCCAGCACTCGGGACTCCCGACGAGATACGCAGTATTTT. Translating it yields CASTRDSRRDTQYF.

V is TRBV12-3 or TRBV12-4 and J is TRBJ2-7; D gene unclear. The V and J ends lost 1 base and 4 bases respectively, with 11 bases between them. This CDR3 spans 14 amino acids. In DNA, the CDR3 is TGTGCCAGCAGTTTAGGTGGGATGGGGTACGAGCAGTACTTC. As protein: CASSLGGMGYEQYF.

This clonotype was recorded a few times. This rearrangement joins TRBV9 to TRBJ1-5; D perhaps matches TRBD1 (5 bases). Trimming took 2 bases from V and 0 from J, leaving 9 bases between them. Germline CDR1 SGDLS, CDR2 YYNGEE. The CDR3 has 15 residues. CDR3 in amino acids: CASSVGQYSNQPQHF. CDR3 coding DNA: TGTGCCAGCAGCGTGGGGCAGTATAGCAATCAGCCCCAGCATTTT.

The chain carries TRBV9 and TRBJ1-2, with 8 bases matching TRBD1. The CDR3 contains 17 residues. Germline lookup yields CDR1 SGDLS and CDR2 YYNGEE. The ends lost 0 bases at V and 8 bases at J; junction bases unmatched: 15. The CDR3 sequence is CASSVGDRGGVAGGYTF. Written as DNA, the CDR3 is TGTGCCAGCAGCGTAGGTGACAGGGGTGGAGTGGCTGGAGGCTACACCTTC.

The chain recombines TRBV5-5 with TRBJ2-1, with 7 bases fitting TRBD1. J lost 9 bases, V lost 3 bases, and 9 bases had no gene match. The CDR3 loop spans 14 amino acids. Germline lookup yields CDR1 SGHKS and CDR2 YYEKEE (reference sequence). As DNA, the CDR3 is TGTGCCAGCAGCTCCTCGACAGGGATCGGTGAGCAGTTCTTC. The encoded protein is CASSSSTGIGEQFF.

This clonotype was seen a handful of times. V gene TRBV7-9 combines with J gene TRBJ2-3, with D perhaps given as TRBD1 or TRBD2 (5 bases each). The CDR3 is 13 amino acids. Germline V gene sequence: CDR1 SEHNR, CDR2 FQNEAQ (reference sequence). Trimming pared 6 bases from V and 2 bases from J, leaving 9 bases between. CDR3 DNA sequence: TGTGCCAGCAGACGGGACCTCACAGATACGCAGTATTTT. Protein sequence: CASRRDLTDTQYF.

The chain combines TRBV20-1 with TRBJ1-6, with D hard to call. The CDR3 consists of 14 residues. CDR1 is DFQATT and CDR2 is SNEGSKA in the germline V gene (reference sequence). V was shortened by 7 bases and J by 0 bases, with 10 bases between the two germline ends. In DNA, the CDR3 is TGCAGTGGTCGCTCAAGCTCCTATAATTCACCCCTCCACTTT. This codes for CSGRSSSYNSPLHF.

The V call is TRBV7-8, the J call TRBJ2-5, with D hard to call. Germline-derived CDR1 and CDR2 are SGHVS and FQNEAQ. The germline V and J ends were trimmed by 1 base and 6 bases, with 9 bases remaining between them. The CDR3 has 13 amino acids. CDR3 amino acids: CASSLDKGQTQYF. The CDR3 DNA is TGTGCCAGCAGCTTAGATAAGGGCCAGACCCAGTACTTC.

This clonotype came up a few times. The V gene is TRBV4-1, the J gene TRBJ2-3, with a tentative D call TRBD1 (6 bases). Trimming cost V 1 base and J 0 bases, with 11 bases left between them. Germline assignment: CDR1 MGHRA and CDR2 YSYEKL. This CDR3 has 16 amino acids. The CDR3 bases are TGCGCCAGCAGCCAAGTGGGGGCGCGAAGCACAGATACGCAGTATTTT. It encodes CASSQVGARSTDTQYF.

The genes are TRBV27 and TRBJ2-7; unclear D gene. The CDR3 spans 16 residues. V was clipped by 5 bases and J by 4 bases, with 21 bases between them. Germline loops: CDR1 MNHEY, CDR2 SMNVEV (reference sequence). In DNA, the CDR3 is TGTGCCAGCAGTCCTCCAGCTACCCCTACTCTATACGAGCAGTACTTC. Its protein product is CASSPPATPTLYEQYF.

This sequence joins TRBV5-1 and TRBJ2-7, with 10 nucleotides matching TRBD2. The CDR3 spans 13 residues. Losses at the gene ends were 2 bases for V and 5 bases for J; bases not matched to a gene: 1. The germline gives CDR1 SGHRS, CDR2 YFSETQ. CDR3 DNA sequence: TGCGCCAGCAGCTTTACTAGCGGGAACGAGCAGTACTTC. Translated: CASSFTSGNEQYF.

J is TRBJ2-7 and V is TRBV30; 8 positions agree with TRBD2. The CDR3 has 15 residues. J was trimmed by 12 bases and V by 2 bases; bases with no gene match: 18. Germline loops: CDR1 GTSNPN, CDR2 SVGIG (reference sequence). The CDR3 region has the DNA TGTGCCTGGAGTCGGCGGACTAGCTTCTCTCCGGAGGGGTACTTC. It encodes CAWSRRTSFSPEGYF. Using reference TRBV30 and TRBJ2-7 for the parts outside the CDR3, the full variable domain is SQTIHQWPATLVQPVGSPLSLECTVEGTSNPNLYWYRQAAGRGLQLLFYSVGIGQISSEVPQNLSASRPQDRQFILSSKKLLLSDSGFYLCAWSRRTSFSPEGYFGPGTRLTVT.

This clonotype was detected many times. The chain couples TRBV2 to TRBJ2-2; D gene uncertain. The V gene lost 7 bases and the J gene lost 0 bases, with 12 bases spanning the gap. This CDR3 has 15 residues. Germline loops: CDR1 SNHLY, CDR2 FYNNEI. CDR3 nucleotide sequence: TGTGCCAGCAAAAAGGCACAGTCGAACACCGGGGAGCTGTTTTTT. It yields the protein CASKKAQSNTGELFF.

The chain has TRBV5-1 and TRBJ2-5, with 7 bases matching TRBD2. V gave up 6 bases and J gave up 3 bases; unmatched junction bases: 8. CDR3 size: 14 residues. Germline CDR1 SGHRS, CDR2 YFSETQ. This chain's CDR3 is CASNKGEGKETQYF. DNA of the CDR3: TGCGCCAGCAATAAAGGGGAGGGAAAAGAGACCCAGTACTTC.

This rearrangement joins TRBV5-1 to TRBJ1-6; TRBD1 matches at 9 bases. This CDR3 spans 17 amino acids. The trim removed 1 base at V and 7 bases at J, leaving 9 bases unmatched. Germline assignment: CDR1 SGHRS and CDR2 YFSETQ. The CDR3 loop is CASSLTGGAPINSPLHF. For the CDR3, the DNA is TGCGCCAGCAGCTTGACAGGGGGCGCCCCCATCAATTCACCCCTCCACTTT.

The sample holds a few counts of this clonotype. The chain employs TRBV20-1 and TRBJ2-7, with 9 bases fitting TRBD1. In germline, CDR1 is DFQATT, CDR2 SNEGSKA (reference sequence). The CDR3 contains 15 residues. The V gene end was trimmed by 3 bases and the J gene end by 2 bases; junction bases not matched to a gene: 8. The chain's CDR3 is CSASPGQGLAYEQYF. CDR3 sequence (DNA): TGCAGTGCTAGCCCCGGACAGGGGCTGGCCTACGAGCAGTACTTC.

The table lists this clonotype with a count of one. The CDR3 spells CASSYGERGAGDTQYF. The DNA of the CDR3 is TGTGCCAGCAGTTACGGAGAGCGGGGGGCGGGAGATACGCAGTATTTT. The genes are TRBV6-5 and TRBJ2-3; 9 bases agree with TRBD2. V lost 2 bases, J lost 5 bases, and 8 bases stayed unmatched. The CDR3 length is 16 residues. Germline loops: CDR1 MNHEY, CDR2 SVGAGI.

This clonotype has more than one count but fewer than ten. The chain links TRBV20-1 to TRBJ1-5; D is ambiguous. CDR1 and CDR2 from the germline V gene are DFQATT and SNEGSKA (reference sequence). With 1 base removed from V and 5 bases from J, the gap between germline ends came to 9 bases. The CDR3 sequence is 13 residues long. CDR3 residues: CSARGGGYQPQHF. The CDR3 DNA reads TGCAGTGCTAGAGGTGGAGGCTATCAGCCCCAGCATTTT.

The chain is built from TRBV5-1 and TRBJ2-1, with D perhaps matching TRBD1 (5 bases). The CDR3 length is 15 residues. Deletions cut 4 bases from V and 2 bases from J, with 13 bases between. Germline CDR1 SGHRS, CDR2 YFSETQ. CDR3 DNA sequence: TGCGCCAGCAGCCGCATCCTGGACACCTACAATGAGCAGTTCTTC. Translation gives CASSRILDTYNEQFF.

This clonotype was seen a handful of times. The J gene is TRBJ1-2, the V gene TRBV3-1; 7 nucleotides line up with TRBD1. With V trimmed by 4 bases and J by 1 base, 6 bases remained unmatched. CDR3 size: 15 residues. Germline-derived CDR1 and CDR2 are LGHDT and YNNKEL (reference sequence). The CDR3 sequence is CASSRDREFNYGYTF. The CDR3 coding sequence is TGTGCCAGCAGCCGCGACAGGGAATTTAACTATGGCTACACCTTC.

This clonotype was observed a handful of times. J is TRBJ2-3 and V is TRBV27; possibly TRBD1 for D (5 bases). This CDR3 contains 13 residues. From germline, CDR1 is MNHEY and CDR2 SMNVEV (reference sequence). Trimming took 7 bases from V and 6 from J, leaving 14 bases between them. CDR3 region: CASKLSTADTQYF. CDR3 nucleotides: TGTGCCAGCAAACTCTCGACAGCGGATACGCAGTATTTT.

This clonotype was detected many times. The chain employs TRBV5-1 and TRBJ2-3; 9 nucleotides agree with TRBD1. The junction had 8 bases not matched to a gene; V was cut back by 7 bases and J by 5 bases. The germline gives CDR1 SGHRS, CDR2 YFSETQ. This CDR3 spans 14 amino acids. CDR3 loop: CASGTGGGGDTQYF. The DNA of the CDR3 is TGCGCCAGCGGTACAGGGGGCGGCGGAGATACGCAGTATTTT.